Given below is one T cell receptor beta chain in context. As yet, its antigen is unknown. This record comes from a study of T-cell memory formation after mild COVID-19. Findings and limits, study-wide: Later expanders leaned toward CD4+, whereas clones contracting from day 15 to 85 were balanced CD4/CD8.

CDR3 length: 17 residues. Germline V CDR1 and CDR2: SGHRS, YFSETQ. The V and J ends lost 4 bases and 4 bases respectively, with 20 bases between them. TCRdb fed the 5' RACE reads into MiXCR, producing one record per CDR3 protein. The data contain 290,000 or so distinct CDR3 sequences, roughly a fifth of them singletons. This clonotype was sampled from a young man who had mild COVID-19 (a few samples of this study predate the infection). Cell type and time point are not known. The chain combines TRBV5-1 with TRBJ1-4; tentatively, D is TRBD1 (5 bases). The material sequenced was PBMCs or a T cell subset sorted from them (not recorded which). The chain's CDR3 is CASSQDSVDSLNEKLFF. CDR3 in DNA: TGCGCCAGCAGCCAAGATTCCGTCGACAGCCTTAATGAAAAACTGTTTTTT.